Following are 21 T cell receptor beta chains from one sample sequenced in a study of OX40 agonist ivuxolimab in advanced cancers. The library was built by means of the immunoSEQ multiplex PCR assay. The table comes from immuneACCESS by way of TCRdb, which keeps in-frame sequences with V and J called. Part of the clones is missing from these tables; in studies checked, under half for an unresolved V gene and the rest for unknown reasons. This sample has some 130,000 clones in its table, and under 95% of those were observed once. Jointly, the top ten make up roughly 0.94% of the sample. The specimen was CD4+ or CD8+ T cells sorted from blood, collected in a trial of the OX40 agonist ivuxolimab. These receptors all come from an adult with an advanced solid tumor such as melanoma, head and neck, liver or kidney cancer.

Here the CDR3 reads CASSPWTGVNTEAFF. The CDR3 DNA is TGTGCCAGCAGTCCTTGGACAGGTGTGAACACTGAAGCTTTCTTT. The chain couples TRBV2 to TRBJ1-1; TRBD1 aligns across 7 bases. CDR1 is SNHLY and CDR2 is FYNNEI in the germline V gene. Germline trimming cut 5 bases from V and 0 bases from J; bases unmatched to any gene: 6. This CDR3 spans 15 amino acids.

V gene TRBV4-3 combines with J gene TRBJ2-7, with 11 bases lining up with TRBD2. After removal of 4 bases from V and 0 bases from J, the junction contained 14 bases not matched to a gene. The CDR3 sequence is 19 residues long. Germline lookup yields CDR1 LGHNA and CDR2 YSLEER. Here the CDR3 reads CASSLRPASGRPLSYEQYF. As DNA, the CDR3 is TGCGCCAGCAGCCTCCGACCGGCTAGCGGGAGGCCTCTCTCCTACGAGCAGTACTTC.

CDR3 nucleotide sequence: TGTGCCAGCAGCCCCTCCGGGACAGGGAACTACGAGCAGTACTTC. Translation gives CASSPSGTGNYEQYF. The V and J genes are TRBV7-9 and TRBJ2-7; 9 nucleotides match TRBD1. Looked up from germline, CDR1 is SEHNR and CDR2 is FQNEAQ (reference sequence). This CDR3 region has 15 residues. Trimming cost V 5 bases and J 3 bases; bases outside gene matches: 8.

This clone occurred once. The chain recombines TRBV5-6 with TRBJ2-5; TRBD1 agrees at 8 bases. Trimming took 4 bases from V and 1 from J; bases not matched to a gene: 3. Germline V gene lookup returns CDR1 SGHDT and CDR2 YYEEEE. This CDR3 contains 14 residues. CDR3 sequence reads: CASSTTGVQETQYF. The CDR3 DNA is TGTGCCAGCAGCACGACAGGGGTCCAAGAGACCCAGTACTTC.

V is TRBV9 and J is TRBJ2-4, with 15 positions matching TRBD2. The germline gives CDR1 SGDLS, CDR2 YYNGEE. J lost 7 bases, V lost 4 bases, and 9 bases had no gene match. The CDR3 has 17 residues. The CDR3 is CASSPGLAGGIMNIQYF. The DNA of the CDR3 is TGTGCCAGCAGCCCGGGACTAGCGGGAGGAATCATGAACATTCAGTACTTC.

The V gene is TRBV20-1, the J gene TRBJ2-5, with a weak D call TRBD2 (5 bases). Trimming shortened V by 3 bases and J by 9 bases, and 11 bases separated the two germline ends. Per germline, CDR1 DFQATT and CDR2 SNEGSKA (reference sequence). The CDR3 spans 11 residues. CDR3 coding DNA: TGCAGTGCTAGTATTAGCGCAGCCCAGTACTTC. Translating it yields CSASISAAQYF.

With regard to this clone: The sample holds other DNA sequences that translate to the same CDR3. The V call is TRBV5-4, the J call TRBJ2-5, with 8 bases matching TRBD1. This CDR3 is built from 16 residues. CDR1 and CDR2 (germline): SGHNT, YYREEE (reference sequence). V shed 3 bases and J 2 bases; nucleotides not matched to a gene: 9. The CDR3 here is CASSSQLGQGQETQYF. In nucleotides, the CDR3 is TGTGCCAGCAGCTCTCAACTAGGACAGGGTCAAGAGACCCAGTACTTC.

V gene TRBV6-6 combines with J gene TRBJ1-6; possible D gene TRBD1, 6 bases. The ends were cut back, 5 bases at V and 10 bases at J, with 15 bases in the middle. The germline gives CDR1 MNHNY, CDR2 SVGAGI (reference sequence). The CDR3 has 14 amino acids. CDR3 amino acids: CASSAPGEGSPLHF. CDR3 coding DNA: TGTGCCAGCAGTGCTCCAGGGGAAGGGTCACCCCTCCACTTT.

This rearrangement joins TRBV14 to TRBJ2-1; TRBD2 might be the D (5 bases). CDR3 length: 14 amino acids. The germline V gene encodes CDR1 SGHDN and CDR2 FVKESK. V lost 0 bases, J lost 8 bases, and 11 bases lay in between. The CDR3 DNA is TGTGCCAGCAGCCAAGATAGAGGGTATCATGAGCAGTTCTTC. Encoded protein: CASSQDRGYHEQFF.

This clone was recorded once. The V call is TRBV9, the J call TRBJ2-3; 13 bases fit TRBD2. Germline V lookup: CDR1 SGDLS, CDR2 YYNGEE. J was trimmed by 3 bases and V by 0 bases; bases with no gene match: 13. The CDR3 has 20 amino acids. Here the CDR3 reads CASSVESRAGTSGVTDTQYF. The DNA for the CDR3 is TGTGCCAGCAGCGTAGAAAGCAGGGCCGGGACTAGCGGGGTGACAGATACGCAGTATTTT.

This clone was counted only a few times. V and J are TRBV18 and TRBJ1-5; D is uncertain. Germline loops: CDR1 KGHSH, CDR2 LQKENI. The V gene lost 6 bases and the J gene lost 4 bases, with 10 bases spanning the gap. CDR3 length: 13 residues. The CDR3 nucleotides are TGTGCCAGCTCGTACAGCCAGAATCAGCCCCAGCATTTT. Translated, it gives CASSYSQNQPQHF.

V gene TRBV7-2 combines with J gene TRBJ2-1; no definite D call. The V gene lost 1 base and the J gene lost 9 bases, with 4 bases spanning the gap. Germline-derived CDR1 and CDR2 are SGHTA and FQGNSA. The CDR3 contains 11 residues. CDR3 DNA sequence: TGTGCCAGCAGCTTAGAGGTTGAGCAGTTCTTC. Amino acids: CASSLEVEQFF.

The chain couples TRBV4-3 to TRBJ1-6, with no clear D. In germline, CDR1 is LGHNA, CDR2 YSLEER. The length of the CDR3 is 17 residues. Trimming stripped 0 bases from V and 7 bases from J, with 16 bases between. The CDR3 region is CASSQDLVTLSNSPLHF. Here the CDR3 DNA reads TGCGCCAGCAGCCAAGATTTGGTAACTCTCTCAAATTCACCCCTCCACTTT.

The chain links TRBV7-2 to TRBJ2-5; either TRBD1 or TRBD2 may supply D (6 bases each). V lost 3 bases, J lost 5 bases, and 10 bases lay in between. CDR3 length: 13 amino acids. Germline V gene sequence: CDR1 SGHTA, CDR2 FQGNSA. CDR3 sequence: CASSFQGRETQYF. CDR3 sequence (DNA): TGTGCCAGCAGCTTCCAGGGGAGGGAGACCCAGTACTTC.

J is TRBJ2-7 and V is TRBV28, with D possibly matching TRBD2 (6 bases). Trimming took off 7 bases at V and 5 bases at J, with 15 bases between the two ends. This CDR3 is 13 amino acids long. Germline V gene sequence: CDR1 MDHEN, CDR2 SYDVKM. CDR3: CASNRQGGDEQYF. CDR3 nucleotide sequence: TGTGCCAGCAATCGGCAGGGAGGTGACGAGCAGTACTTC.

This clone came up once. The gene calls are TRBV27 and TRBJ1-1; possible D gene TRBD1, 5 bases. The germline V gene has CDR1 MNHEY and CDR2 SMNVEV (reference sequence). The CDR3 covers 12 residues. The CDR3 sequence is CSSRAVNTEAFF. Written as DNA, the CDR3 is TGTTCATCCAGGGCCGTGAACACTGAAGCTTTCTTT.

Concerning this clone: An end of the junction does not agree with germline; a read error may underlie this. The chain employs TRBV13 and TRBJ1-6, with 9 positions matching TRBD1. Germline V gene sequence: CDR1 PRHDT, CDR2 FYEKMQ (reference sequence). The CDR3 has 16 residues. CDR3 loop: CASSLGDRGGNSPPHF. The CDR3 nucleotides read TGTGCCAGCAGCTTAGGGGACAGGGGTGGTAATTCACCCCCCCACTTT.

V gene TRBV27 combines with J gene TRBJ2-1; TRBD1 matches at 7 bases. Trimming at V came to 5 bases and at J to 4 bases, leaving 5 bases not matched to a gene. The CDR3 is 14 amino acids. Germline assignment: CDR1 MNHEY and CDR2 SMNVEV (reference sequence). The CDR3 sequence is CASSQDRRYNEQFF. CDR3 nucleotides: TGTGCCAGCAGTCAGGACAGGCGATACAATGAGCAGTTCTTC.

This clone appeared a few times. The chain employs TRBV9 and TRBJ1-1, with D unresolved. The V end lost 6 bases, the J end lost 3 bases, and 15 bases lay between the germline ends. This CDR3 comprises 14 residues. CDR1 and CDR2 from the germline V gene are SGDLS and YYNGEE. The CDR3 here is CASNRLAGDTEAFF. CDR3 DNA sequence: TGTGCCAGCAACCGCCTCGCGGGAGACACTGAAGCTTTCTTT.

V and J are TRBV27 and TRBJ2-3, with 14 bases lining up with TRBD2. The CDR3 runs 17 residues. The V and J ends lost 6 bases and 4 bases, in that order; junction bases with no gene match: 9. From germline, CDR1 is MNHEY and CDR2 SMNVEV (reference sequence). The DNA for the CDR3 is TGTGCCAGCAGCCGGGCGGGACTAGCGGGAGAGCCAGATACGCAGTATTTT. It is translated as CASSRAGLAGEPDTQYF.

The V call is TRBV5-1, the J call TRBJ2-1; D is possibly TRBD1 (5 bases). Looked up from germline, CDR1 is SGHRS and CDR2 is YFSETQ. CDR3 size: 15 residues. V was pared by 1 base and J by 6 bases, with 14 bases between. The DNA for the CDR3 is TGCGCCAGCAGCTTGTTCCTAGGGGTTTCCAATGAGCAGTTCTTC. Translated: CASSLFLGVSNEQFF.